This T cell receptor (beta chain) comes out of a study of T cells in Graves' hyperthyroidism and ophthalmopathy (dated by TCRdb to 2018 to 2020). Regarding the complete study: Peripheral blood was collected at initial diagnosis, before any treatment. Prospective prediction of ophthalmopathy was tested in an independent validation cohort of 18 hyperthyroidism patients and 17 patients who later progressed to ophthalmopathy. The 90 to 100 discovery patients were randomly split 7:3 into training and test sets. After sampling, hyperthyroidism patients received methimazole starting at 30 mg daily, and ophthalmopathy patients received high-dose intravenous methylprednisolone. To identify distinguishing TCR V-J signatures, a discovery cohort of roughly 100 patients was used, comprising under 45 with Graves' ophthalmopathy and around 57 with stable Graves' hyperthyroidism. Thyroid tissue and blood T-cell repertoires from about 6 Graves' hyperthyroidism patients were also compared in the study. TCR Vbeta CDR3 sequencing of roughly 140 peripheral blood samples (under 45 ophthalmopathy, under 80 hyperthyroidism and roughly 17 progressor patients) is reported in the paper.

The TCR beta CDR3 regions were amplified from the RNA transcripts. The first round of RT-PCR for the TCR CDR3 was performed with the HTBI primer set and the Qiagen OneStep RT-PCR kit. The libraries were constructed in a second round of multiplex PCR and then size-selected and purified. Sequencing of the libraries was done on an Illumina HiSeq2000 using paired-end 100 bp reads. As for how the authors treated the data: SOAPnuke was used to process the raw data, with reads discarded if the reads contained adapters or uncalled bases, had a mean Phred below 15, or lacked an exact constant-primer or identifier match. High-quality paired reads were merged using COPE v1.2.5, and each unique nucleotide sequence was defined as a clonotype. Clonotypes were aligned to IMGT TRBV, TRBD and TRBJ reference segments using MiTCR v1.1. Analysis was restricted to V-J combinations with a frequency above 0.0001, which covered approximately 99% of repertoires. A TCS score was defined as the ratio of F50 (clonal expansion) to E x V (chaos), with BLOSUM62-based TCRdist applied between CDR3 peptides within each V-J. Welch's t-statistics and random forest reduced 514 V-J features to roughly 13, which were used in a naive Bayes classifier (R e1071). TCRdb redid the processing of the public reads, applying fastp at Q25 and MiXCR, and retained in-frame beta chains. One record per CDR3 amino acid sequence lists the most common genes and DNA. These V and J calls are TCRdb output, not the study's own analysis. The sample has some 580,000 distinct CDR3 sequences on record, more than 15% of them singletons. The ten largest clones take up roughly 3.3% of the sample.

The full study reports these points: A 13 V-J signature model separated ophthalmopathy from stable hyperthyroidism, with 87.88% sensitivity and 81% to 83% specificity in cross-validation and 80%/75% in testing. In validation, the model predicted progression to ophthalmopathy a median of around 6.5 months before onset, with roughly 71% sensitivity and about 72% specificity. Most expanded thyroid clonotypes (frequency above 0.001) were also detected in blood, a finding suggesting that blood repertoires may reflect thyroid immune responses. Sample size was not statistically predetermined, and blinding of investigators to group allocation was not performed.

For this clonotype: The clone's antigen remains unknown. Nothing much larger sits one base from this clone, and base qualities are not available.

The CDR3 runs 20 residues from the cysteine to the phenylalanine. Here the CDR3 DNA is all that survives: 60 bases in frame from base 1. The junction shows trimming of 6 bases on V and 5 bases on J, and the gene matches do not reach 25 bases of it. Moderately to severely active disease, a Clinical Activity Score of at least 3, a NOSPECS grade of at least 4, and a duration under 3 months were present in ophthalmopathy patients. Any patient with an uncontrolled infection, another autoimmune disease, pregnancy or lactation was excluded. Diagnoses were established on the basis of clinical symptoms, serum thyroxine and TRAb, thyroid ultrasound, and orbital computed tomography. PBMCs were isolated from 7.5 to 10 ml of fresh peripheral blood by Ficoll-Paque density gradient centrifugation. Trizol reagent was used to extract total RNA, and RNA quality was then checked on an Agilent 2100 Bioanalyzer.

Recombination joined TRBV12-3 or TRBV12-4 with TRBJ2-5; 9 junctional bases match TRBD2. The receptor was isolated from a middle-aged woman with Graves' ophthalmopathy. Source material: blood. The CDR3 protein sequence reads: CASSLLYWSVISGGEETQYF. The DNA reads as follows: TGTGCCAGCAGCCTCCTGTATTGGTCCGTGATTAGCGGGGGAGAGGAGACCCAGTACTTC.